This T cell receptor (beta chain) was profiled in a study of tumor and adjacent non-tumor tissue in lung cancer. Study-wide background: Stage I to III disease affected over nine men and several women aged roughly 31 to 76.

The template was RNA from unsorted bulk tissue. As concerns this clonotype: One end of the junction varies from germline; a read error may be responsible.

Three rounds of nested PCR, following a modified ARM-PCR protocol, produced the TCRbeta library. TCRdb fed the multiplex PCR reads into MiXCR, producing one record per CDR3 protein. The sample holds roughly 140,000 distinct CDR3 sequences, around 65% seen once. The CDR3 spans 13 residues. Germline V gene data show CDR1 as SGHAT and CDR2 as FQNNGV. The gene calls are TRBV11-2 and TRBJ1-1, with D hard to call. Specimen: lung tumor tissue. This sequence was found in a man aged 60 to 69 with small cell lung cancer. CDR3 sequence reads: CAGSPRSESEAFF. In DNA form, the CDR3 reads TGTGCCGGCAGCCCTCGAAGTGAGTCTGAAGCTTTCTTT.